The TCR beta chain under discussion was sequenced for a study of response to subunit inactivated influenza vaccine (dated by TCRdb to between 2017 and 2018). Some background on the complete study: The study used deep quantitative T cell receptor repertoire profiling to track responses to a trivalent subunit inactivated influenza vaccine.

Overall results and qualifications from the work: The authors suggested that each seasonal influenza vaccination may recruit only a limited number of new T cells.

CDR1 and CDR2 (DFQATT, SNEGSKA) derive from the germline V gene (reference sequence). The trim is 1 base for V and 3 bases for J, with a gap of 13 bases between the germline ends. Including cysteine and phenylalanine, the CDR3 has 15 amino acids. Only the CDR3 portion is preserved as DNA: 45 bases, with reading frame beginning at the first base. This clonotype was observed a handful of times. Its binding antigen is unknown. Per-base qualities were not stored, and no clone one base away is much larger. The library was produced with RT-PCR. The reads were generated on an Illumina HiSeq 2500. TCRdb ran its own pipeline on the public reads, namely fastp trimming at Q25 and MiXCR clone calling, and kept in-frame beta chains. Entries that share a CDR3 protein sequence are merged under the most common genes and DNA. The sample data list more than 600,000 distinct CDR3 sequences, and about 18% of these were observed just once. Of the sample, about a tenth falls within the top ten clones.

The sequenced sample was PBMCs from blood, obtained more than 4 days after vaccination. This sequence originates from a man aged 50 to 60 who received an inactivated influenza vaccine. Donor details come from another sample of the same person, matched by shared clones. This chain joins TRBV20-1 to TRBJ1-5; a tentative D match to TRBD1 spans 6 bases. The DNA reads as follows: TGCAGTGCTAGAGGAGGAAGACAGGTCAATCAGCCCCAGCATTTT. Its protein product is CSARGGRQVNQPQHF.